The present TCR beta chain was sequenced within a study of blood T cell repertoires in COVID-19. Sequenced by immunoSEQ multiplex PCR; TCRdb stores in-frame clones only, minus some. The sample lists approximately 200,000 clones, around 88% occurring once. Per germline, CDR1 LNHDA and CDR2 SQIVND (reference sequence). V trimming: 1 base; J trimming: 3 bases; junction bases outside the gene matches: 2. The CDR3 loop spans 16 amino acids. Two negative PCRs, clearance, or symptom resolution were required of recovered Cohort 3 donors. This sequence was found in a woman in her thirties who had recovered from COVID-19. The chain employs TRBV19 and TRBJ1-5; 11 nucleotides line up with TRBD1. The sample taken for sequencing was PBMCs or T cells enriched from blood (not recorded which). The CDR3 protein is CASSIGTGGVNQPQHF. The CDR3 DNA is TGTGCCAGTAGTATAGGGACAGGGGGCGTCAATCAGCCCCAGCATTTT.